The rows below give T cell receptor beta chains drawn from one sample of a study of blood T cells in healthy people across ages. TCRdb independently ran MiXCR on the 5' RACE reads; one entry per CDR3 protein. Of 1.8 million or so distinct CDR3 sequences listed, roughly two fifths were seen once; the top ten hold more than 20%. Sequencing input: blood. These receptor sequences come from a human donor in good health. Each CDR3 is given with its conserved first and last residue. A D gene is named only where the DNA matches it firmly. The listing skips clone size in some rows; elsewhere it reads once, few, many or a size class.

CDR3 protein: CASSSEGRGGREQYF
CDR3 DNA: TGTGCCAGCAGTTCAGAGGGGCGGGGGGGCCGCGAGCAGTACTTC
V gene: TRBV27
D gene: TRBD2
J gene: TRBJ2-7
clone size: few

CDR3 protein: CSARRSGGADTQYF
CDR3 DNA: TGCAGTGCTAGACGGTCGGGGGGCGCAGATACGCAGTATTTT
V gene: TRBV20-1
D gene: NA
J gene: TRBJ2-3
clone size: few

CDR3 protein: CATSLETRKNIQYF
CDR3 DNA: TGTGCCACCAGCCTAGAGACAAGAAAAAACATTCAGTACTTC
V gene: TRBV15
D gene: NA
J gene: TRBJ2-4
clone size: many

CDR3 protein: CASSWTGVDGYTF
CDR3 DNA: TGCGCCAGCAGCTGGACAGGCGTGGATGGCTACACCTTC
V gene: TRBV5-1
D gene: TRBD1
J gene: TRBJ1-2
clone size: few

CDR3 protein: CATSRDPGQYTEQYF
CDR3 DNA: TGTGCCACCAGCAGAGATCCTGGACAGTACACCGAGCAGTACTTC
V gene: TRBV15
D gene: NA
J gene: TRBJ2-7
clone size: NA

CDR3 protein: CASSTSGTSHQPQHF
CDR3 DNA: TGTGCCAGCAGCACCTCCGGGACTTCTCATCAGCCCCAGCATTTT
V gene: TRBV7-9
D gene: NA
J gene: TRBJ1-5
clone size: NA

CDR3 protein: CSVRGGAGTDTQYF
CDR3 DNA: TGCAGCGTTAGGGGGGGCGCGGGCACAGATACGCAGTATTTT
V gene: TRBV29-1
D gene: NA
J gene: TRBJ2-3
clone size: few

CDR3 protein: CAGSPRDRNYNEQFF
CDR3 DNA: TGTGCCGGCAGCCCTCGAGACCGAAACTACAATGAGCAGTTCTTC
V gene: TRBV7-9
D gene: NA
J gene: TRBJ2-1
clone size: once

CDR3 protein: CASSQVGFGVSSGYTF
CDR3 DNA: TGCGCCAGCAGCCAGGTTGGGTTCGGGGTGAGCAGCGGCTACACCTTC
V gene: TRBV4-1
D gene: NA
J gene: TRBJ1-2
clone size: few

CDR3 protein: CSARRTRQETQYF
CDR3 DNA: TGCAGTGCTAGAAGGACACGACAAGAGACCCAGTACTTC
V gene: TRBV20-1
D gene: NA
J gene: TRBJ2-5
clone size: NA

CDR3 protein: CASSLTGTGRLLKTDTQYF
CDR3 DNA: TGTGCCAGCAGCTTAACCGGGACAGGGCGGCTGCTGAAAACAGATACGCAGTATTTT
V gene: TRBV7-3
D gene: TRBD1
J gene: TRBJ2-3
clone size: NA

CDR3 protein: CSVPSLRGVSTDTQYF
CDR3 DNA: TGCAGCGTTCCGTCGCTTAGGGGGGTCAGCACAGATACGCAGTATTTT
V gene: TRBV29-1
D gene: NA
J gene: TRBJ2-3
clone size: NA

CDR3 protein: CATSDPGLSGYEQYF
CDR3 DNA: TGTGCCACCAGTGACCCCGGGTTATCGGGCTACGAGCAGTACTTC
V gene: TRBV24-1
D gene: NA
J gene: TRBJ2-7
clone size: once

CDR3 protein: CASSFLGTADGYTF
CDR3 DNA: TGTGCCAGCAGTTTCCTTGGGACAGCCGATGGCTACACCTTC
V gene: TRBV12-3/TRBV12-4
D gene: TRBD1
J gene: TRBJ1-2
clone size: NA

CDR3 protein: CSARLGTSTDTQYF
CDR3 DNA: TGCAGTGCTAGACTGGGGACTAGCACAGATACGCAGTATTTT
V gene: TRBV20-1
D gene: NA
J gene: TRBJ2-3
clone size: NA

CDR3 protein: CSVEGATWTGQNTEAFF
CDR3 DNA: TGCAGCGTTGAAGGGGCGACCTGGACAGGTCAGAACACTGAAGCTTTCTTT
V gene: TRBV29-1
D gene: TRBD1
J gene: TRBJ1-1
clone size: NA